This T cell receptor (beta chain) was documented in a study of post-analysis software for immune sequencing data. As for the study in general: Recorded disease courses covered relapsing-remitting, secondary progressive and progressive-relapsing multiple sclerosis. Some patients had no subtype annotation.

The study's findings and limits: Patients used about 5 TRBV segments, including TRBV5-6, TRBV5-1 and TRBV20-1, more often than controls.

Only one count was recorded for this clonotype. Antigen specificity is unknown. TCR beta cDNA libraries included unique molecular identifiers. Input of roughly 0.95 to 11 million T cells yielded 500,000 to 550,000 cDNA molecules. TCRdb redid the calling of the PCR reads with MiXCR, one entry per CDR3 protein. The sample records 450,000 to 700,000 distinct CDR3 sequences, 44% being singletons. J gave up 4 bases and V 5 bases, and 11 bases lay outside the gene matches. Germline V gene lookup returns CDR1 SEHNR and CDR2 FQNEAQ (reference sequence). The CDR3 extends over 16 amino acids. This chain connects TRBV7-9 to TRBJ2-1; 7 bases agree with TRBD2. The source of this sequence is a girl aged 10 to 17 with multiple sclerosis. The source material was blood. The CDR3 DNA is TGTGCCAGCAGCCCATGGGGGGGAGAAGGTTACAATGAGCAGTTCTTC. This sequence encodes CASSPWGGEGYNEQFF. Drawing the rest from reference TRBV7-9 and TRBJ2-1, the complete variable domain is DTGVSQNPRHKITKRGQNVTFRCDPISEHNRLYWYRQTLGQGPEFLTYFQNEAQLEKSRLLSDRFSAERPKGSFSTLEIQRTEQGDSAMYLCASSPWGGEGYNEQFFGPGTRLTVL.